This TCR beta chain was sequenced during a study of prognosis after radiotherapy for stage I lung cancer. This clonotype was seen many times. This CDR3 has 14 residues. Germline-derived CDR1 and CDR2 are SGHRS and YFSETQ. V was pared by 1 base and J by 1 base, with 8 bases between. The genomic DNA TCR beta CDR3 region underwent two rounds of multiplex PCR. It was primers specific to each TRBV and TRBJ gene that first-round PCR used. In TCRdb, the multiplex PCR reads were re-called with MiXCR into one record per CDR3 protein. The sample lists about 27,000 distinct CDR3 sequences, roughly 30% seen once, with around a third in the top ten. CT and PET/CT found no node involvement in any patient, and none had received chemotherapy or radiotherapy before or had other malignancies.

The TCR was taken from a donor aged 50 or older with non-small cell lung cancer. The source material was PBMCs, sampled before or after stereotactic body radiation therapy (not recorded which). V gene TRBV5-1 combines with J gene TRBJ1-1, with D uncertain. Written as DNA, the CDR3 is TGCGCCAGCAGCTTGTTCAGACAGAACACTGAAGCTTTCTTT. It specifies CASSLFRQNTEAFF.